Below are 20 T cell receptor beta chains sequenced from a single sample in a study of shared clonotypes between healthy human individuals. Measured with immunoSEQ multiplex PCR; TCRdb has only the in-frame clones, and not every one. This table holds 1.4 million or so clones, 98% to 99% found once. Source material: naive CD4+ T cells sorted from blood. Subset given: CD45RA+ positively selected. Receptor source: a man aged 30 to 45 in good health.

For this clone: This same CDR3 is encoded by further DNA sequences in the sample. This chain links TRBV19 with TRBJ2-2, with 7 bases lining up with TRBD1. The CDR3 is made up of 15 amino acids. Germline lookup yields CDR1 LNHDA and CDR2 SQIVND (reference sequence). Trimming cost V 3 bases and J 4 bases; bases outside gene matches: 5. The CDR3 nucleotides read TGTGCCAGTAGTATTTTGGCAGGGGGCACCGGGGAGCTGTTTTTT. As protein: CASSILAGGTGELFF.

V is TRBV30 and J is TRBJ1-4; 11 bases are a match to TRBD1. Germline-derived CDR1 and CDR2 are GTSNPN and SVGIG (reference sequence). V shed 3 bases and J 6 bases; nucleotides not matched to a gene: 6. The CDR3 consists of 15 residues. The CDR3 is CAWSGRDRGYEKLFF. The CDR3 DNA reads as TGTGCCTGGAGCGGCAGGGACAGGGGGTATGAAAAACTGTTTTTT.

The chain uses TRBV7-9 and TRBJ2-2; D not resolved. V was shortened by 1 base and J by 2 bases, with 8 bases between the two germline ends. There are 15 residues in the CDR3. Germline loops: CDR1 SEHNR, CDR2 FQNEAQ (reference sequence). The chain's CDR3 is CASSLGASNTGELFF. The CDR3 nucleotides read TGTGCCAGCAGCTTAGGAGCCTCCAACACCGGGGAGCTGTTTTTT.

V usage is TRBV7-6 and J usage is TRBJ2-7; D gene unclear. Trimming removed 1 base from V and 1 base from J, with 11 bases in between. The CDR3 is 15 residues long. The germline V gene has CDR1 SGHVS and CDR2 FNYEAQ. CDR3 sequence reads: CASSLDSAASYEQYF. The CDR3 bases are TGTGCCAGCAGCTTAGACAGTGCCGCTTCCTACGAGCAGTACTTC.

The chain combines TRBV18 with TRBJ2-2; 7 bases map to TRBD2. This CDR3 is built from 15 residues. CDR1 and CDR2 from the germline V gene are KGHSH and LQKENI. The V and J ends lost 6 bases and 4 bases, in that order; junction bases with no gene match: 8. CDR3 sequence (DNA): TGTGCCAGCTCTCGATCTCGGGAGGTCACCGGGGAGCTGTTTTTT. It specifies CASSRSREVTGELFF.

The chain couples TRBV9 to TRBJ2-1; 11 nucleotides match TRBD2. Germline assignment: CDR1 SGDLS and CDR2 YYNGEE. This CDR3 contains 16 residues. V shed 4 bases and J 3 bases; nucleotides not matched to a gene: 6. This chain's CDR3 is CASSTAGTSGYNEQFF. The CDR3 DNA reads as TGTGCCAGCAGCACCGCCGGGACTAGCGGCTACAATGAGCAGTTCTTC.

This CDR3 is CASSSSLAGGPYF. In DNA form, the CDR3 reads TGTGCCAGCAGCTCGTCACTAGCGGGAGGGCCATACTTC. J is TRBJ2-7 and V is TRBV7-8, with TRBD2 identical over 13 bases. Germline CDR1 reads SGHVS; CDR2 reads FQNEAQ. The V gene end was trimmed by 4 bases and the J gene end by 13 bases; junction bases not matched to a gene: 7. The CDR3 consists of 13 residues.

The rearrangement uses TRBV18 and TRBJ1-5, with D unresolved. Trimming left V 6 bases short and J 5 bases short, with 11 bases between. Germline-derived CDR1 and CDR2 are KGHSH and LQKENI. CDR3 size: 13 residues. CDR3 nucleotides: TGTGCCAGCTCCCCCTACACTGATCAGCCCCAGCATTTT. Its protein is CASSPYTDQPQHF.

V and J are TRBV27 and TRBJ1-2; D not certain. V was clipped by 6 bases and J by 8 bases, with 19 bases between them. Germline lookup yields CDR1 MNHEY and CDR2 SMNVEV (reference sequence). This CDR3 comprises 14 residues. CDR3 in DNA: TGTGCCAGCAGCTCCCCTAAGGAGTCGCGGGGCTACACCTTC. This translates into CASSSPKESRGYTF.

This clone occurred once. J is TRBJ1-5 and V is TRBV5-4; D uncertain. Per the germline V gene, CDR1 is SGHNT and CDR2 is YYREEE (reference sequence). The CDR3 runs 16 residues. V lost 4 bases to trimming and J lost 0 bases, with 14 bases between them. The CDR3 region has the DNA TGTGCCAGCAGCAAAGGACCGGCAAATAGCAATCAGCCCCAGCATTTT. As protein: CASSKGPANSNQPQHF. The complete variable domain, with remaining parts taken from reference TRBV5-4 and TRBJ1-5, reads ETGVTQSPTHLIKTRGQQVTLRCSSQSGHNTVSWYQQALGQGPQFIFQYYREEENGRGNFPPRFSGLQFPNYSSELNVNALELDDSALYLCASSKGPANSNQPQHFGDGTRLSIL.

J is TRBJ1-4 and V is TRBV18; D is possibly TRBD1 (6 bases). The germline V gene has CDR1 KGHSH and CDR2 LQKENI. V was clipped by 4 bases and J by 6 bases, with 21 bases between them. The length of the CDR3 is 17 residues. The CDR3 nucleotides are TGTGCCAGCTCACTGGCCCCTCGGGGGGCACGGGATGAAAAACTGTTTTTT. Translating gives CASSLAPRGARDEKLFF.

This clone was found once. This chain uses TRBV7-8 with TRBJ2-6; perhaps TRBD1 as D (6 bases). The CDR3 contains 17 residues. Per the germline V gene, CDR1 is SGHVS and CDR2 is FQNEAQ. The V gene lost 5 bases and the J gene lost 0 bases, with 14 bases spanning the gap. As DNA, the CDR3 is TGTGCCAGCAGCCGGGACATTTTCCGCTCTGGGGCCAACGTCCTGACTTTC. It translates to CASSRDIFRSGANVLTF.

The rearrangement links TRBV2 to TRBJ2-3, with 10 bases aligning to TRBD1. CDR1 and CDR2 from the germline V gene are SNHLY and FYNNEI. CDR3 length equals 15 residues. V lost 7 bases to trimming and J lost 4 bases; unmatched junction nucleotides: 8. The CDR3 spells CASKLDRGFADTQYF. The DNA for the CDR3 is TGTGCCAGCAAGTTGGACAGGGGGTTCGCAGATACGCAGTATTTT.

The rearrangement links TRBV5-1 to TRBJ2-3, with 7 bases aligning to TRBD1. CDR1 and CDR2 (germline): SGHRS, YFSETQ. The V gene end was trimmed by 3 bases and the J gene end by 4 bases; junction bases not matched to a gene: 2. The CDR3 sequence is 13 residues long. CDR3 DNA: TGCGCCAGCAGCTGGCAGGGGGCAGATACGCAGTATTTT. This gives the protein CASSWQGADTQYF.

This chain connects TRBV10-3 to TRBJ2-3; unclear D gene. In germline, CDR1 is ENHRY, CDR2 SYGVKD. V dropped 9 bases and J dropped 2 bases, with 6 bases sitting between them. The CDR3 has 11 amino acids. The CDR3 sequence: CAISNTDTQYF. For the CDR3, the DNA is TGTGCCATTTCCAACACAGATACGCAGTATTTT.

V and J are TRBV9 and TRBJ2-3; the D is unclear. Germline loops: CDR1 SGDLS, CDR2 YYNGEE. This CDR3 spans 14 amino acids. Trimming cost V 1 base and J 3 bases, with 9 bases left between them. In DNA form, the CDR3 reads TGTGCCAGCAGCGTAACTCCCCTGACAGATACGCAGTATTTT. Translated, it gives CASSVTPLTDTQYF.

The chain links TRBV7-2 to TRBJ2-1; 12 bases map to TRBD1. J was trimmed by 8 bases and V by 11 bases; bases with no gene match: 7. The CDR3 contains 13 residues. Germline CDR1 reads SGHTA; CDR2 reads FQGNSA. The CDR3 sequence: CAHGTGGIYEQFF. CDR3 coding DNA: TGTGCCCATGGGACAGGGGGCATTTATGAGCAGTTCTTC.

The chain carries TRBV29-1 and TRBJ2-3; tentatively, D is TRBD2 (5 bases). CDR3 length: 16 residues. Per the germline V gene, CDR1 is SQVTM and CDR2 is ANQGSEA. V lost 8 bases and J 0 bases, leaving 21 bases between the germline ends. The CDR3 DNA follows: TGCAGCATCCGGGGAAGCAAGGCTACTAGCACAGATACGCAGTATTTT. It translates to CSIRGSKATSTDTQYF.

Only one count was recorded for this clone. The rearrangement links TRBV28 to TRBJ2-2, with a tentative D call TRBD2 (6 bases). The germline gives CDR1 MDHEN, CDR2 SYDVKM. The CDR3 spans 16 residues. Trimming left V 6 bases short and J 4 bases short, with 18 bases between. DNA for the CDR3: TGTGCCAGCAGGGACTATAGCGGAGACCCCACCGGGGAGCTGTTTTTT. It codes for CASRDYSGDPTGELFF.

The chain recombines TRBV9 with TRBJ2-5; no reliable D call. Trimming shortened V by 3 bases and J by 5 bases, and 8 bases separated the two germline ends. The germline gives CDR1 SGDLS, CDR2 YYNGEE. The CDR3 is 12 amino acids. CDR3 loop: CASSGSSETQYF. The CDR3 region has the DNA TGTGCCAGCAGCGGGAGTTCGGAGACCCAGTACTTC.